This T cell receptor beta chain originates from a study of control samples from healthy donors and cancer patients. J lost 5 bases, V lost 0 bases, and 22 bases had no gene match. CDR1 and CDR2 from the germline V gene are LGHDT and YNNKEL (reference sequence). The CDR3 totals 24 residues. Sequencing was performed with immunoSEQ multiplex PCR; in TCRdb, only in-frame clones are kept and a portion is missing. Of 150,000 to 200,000 clones listed, more than 85% were seen once; the top ten hold 0.68%. The TCR sequence derives from a young woman in good health. The chain uses TRBV3-1 (or the pseudogene TRBV3-2) and TRBJ2-1, with 16 bases that match TRBD2. Sequencing was carried out using blood. The CDR3 bases are TGTGCCAGCAGCCAAGATACTGCGACAACCGGGACTAGCGGGAGGGCCAGGTTGAACAATGAGCAGTTCTTC. Its translation is CASSQDTATTGTSGRARLNNEQFF.